This record concerns one TCR beta chain sequence. Its antigen remains unidentified. This entry comes from a study of T cell clonotyping in hematopoietic cell transplantation. Study in general: Pretransplant recipient samples were taken after cytoreduction. General observations from the study: After transplant, recipient diversity fell while pathologically expanded clonotypes grew through day 180. Graft donor and pretransplant recipient Inverse Simpson Index values predicted broader posttransplant TCR diversity.

Produced via immunoSEQ multiplex PCR; TCRdb's table is partial and in-frame only. The table lists tens of thousands of clones, around 96% of them singletons. The time point was: recipient sample about 28 days before transplant, after cytoreduction. Blood collection times were about day -28 and days 30, 100, 180 posttransplant. The CDR3 spans 12 residues. Trimming pared 0 bases from V and 5 bases from J, leaving 2 bases between. Germline CDR1 is SGHRS and CDR2 is YFSETQ. The V gene is TRBV5-1, the J gene TRBJ2-2; D not certain. Material: peripheral blood mononuclear cells, obtained before stem cell transplant. This clonotype was obtained from a woman aged 45-60 years with acute myeloid leukemia. Some clones in this sample may be carry-over from other donors' samples. CDR3 sequence reads: CASSLDTGELFF. The CDR3 region has the DNA TGCGCCAGCAGCTTGGATACCGGGGAGCTGTTTTTT. Drawing the rest from reference TRBV5-1 and TRBJ2-2, the complete variable domain is KAGVTQTPRYLIKTRGQQVTLSCSPISGHRSVSWYQQTPGQGLQFLFEYFSETQRNKGNFPGRFSGRQFSNSRSEMNVSTLELGDSALYLCASSLDTGELFFGEGSRLTVL.